This TCR beta chain was observed in a study of long-term antiretroviral therapy in people with HIV (dated 2022 in TCRdb). Looking at the study overall: The earliest samples were collected roughly a decade before the 2015 WHO recommendation for immediate ART, at a time when ART was usually postponed until CD4 counts fell. A retrospective serial study tested whether ART initiation and durable HIV suppression were associated with changes in peripheral blood TRB repertoire composition and diversity. A total of 150 to 200 cryopreserved PBMC samples were contributed to the cohort by 30 adults with confirmed HIV infection, with samples collected serially over a mean of around 6 years (range 1-12). Among the roughly 30 participants with HIV, more than ten were female. No cross-contamination during QIAcube processing was seen in test extractions of a monoclonal T-cell line run alongside approximately 36 polyclonal samples.

The CDR3, cysteine through phenylalanine, is 14 amino acids long. The read is trimmed to its CDR3 DNA, 42 bases read in frame from base 1. The germline V gene encodes CDR1 KGHSH and CDR2 LQKENI. Ends trimmed: V by 10 bases, J by 9 bases; bases unmatched to a gene: 12. The immunoSEQ hsTCRB v3.0 assay was used at survey level resolution to sequence the TRB variable region. TRB sequencing targeted a depth of about 35,000-55,000 T-cell genomes per sample. Pooled TRB libraries were sequenced on an Illumina MiSeq with a v3 150-cycle kit. The published analysis was carried out like this. Repertoire analysis was run in R within a reproducible Nextflow workflow that covered QC, data transformation and analysis. LymphoSeq2, an R package for exploring AIRR-Seq data, was used to implement the custom analyses. Four samples that yielded fewer than 5000 total TRB sequences were excluded, so that under 200 HIV repertoires were analyzed. Among the 170 to 200 retained HIV repertoires, some 60 were collected before ART initiation and fewer than 150 were collected after ART initiation. Repertoires were downsampled to 5000 TRB nucleotide sequences, with summary statistics averaged over 100 downsampling iterations. Only TRB sequences with CDR3 regions of at least seven amino acids were retained for analysis. Diversity was assessed using a clonality score derived from Shannon entropy and using the Gini coefficient. Repertoire networks linked the top 5000 CDR3 amino acid sequences whenever two sequences differed by an edit distance of one. For TRB CDR3 amino acid sequences, antigen specificity groups and MHC restriction were predicted with GLIPH2. To flag known CMV, EBV, HIV or tissue antigen associations, CDR3 amino acid sequences were matched against VDJdb and McPAS-TCR. Pre-ART, post-ART and control groups were compared with Wilcoxon signed-rank tests and Holm-Bonferroni correction. TCRdb stores this immuneACCESS table with in-frame sequences only. Part of the clones is absent; in the studies checked, under half of the shortfall reflects unresolved V genes, and no reason is known for the rest. V and J calls and clone size are as listed in that table; D and trimming were resolved from the DNA. The sample yields approximately 19,000 clones; 70% to 80% were counted once. In total, the top ten clones hold approximately 6.5% of the sample.

Inclusion was restricted to participants for whom at least one PBMC sample before ART initiation and at least two post-ART samples were available. Every participant with HIV received treatment in the United States of America. Before DNA extraction, cryopreserved samples containing about 0.9-11 million PBMC were thawed and washed. At the time of the earliest PBMC sample, participants with HIV were aged between about 20 and 54 years. PBMC samples from each participant spanned 1-4 timepoints before ART initiation and 2-8 timepoints after ART initiation, with a median of 7 samples. For every participant, serial HIV viral load, CD4+ T-cell count, ART history and demographic data were obtained. Using a Qiagen kit on a QIAcube, genomic DNA was extracted from unsorted PBMC, with samples processed in batches of 12. What the authors observed across the whole study: Inferences about post-ART repertoire changes are limited because no data were available on ART adherence, viral resistance or therapy changes. At every time point, the repertoire was dominated by expanded TRB clones first identified before ART initiation, although this dominance fluctuated and, in many PLHIV, declined after ART. HIV repertoires had narrower CDR3 length ranges than controls, and the network structure suggested an antigen-experienced repertoire that shifted only slightly toward naive after ART. A significant increase in TRB diversity was found to be associated with ART initiation, although TRB diversity was observed to remain significantly below that of transplant donor controls even after long-term ART. The samples span the years 2004 to 2017, and the ART regimens used may be less effective than current regimens. Because cell numbers in pre-ART samples were limited, unsorted PBMC were profiled instead of sorted CD4+ and CD8+ T cells. Because PBMC availability was limited, only the TCR beta chain was sequenced, with no alpha chain pairing.

Notes on this clone: Its antigen is unknown. No base qualities exist here, and no much larger clone lies one base off it.

The chain employs TRBV18 and TRBJ2-1; 10 bases in between match TRBD2. The sample here was unsorted PBMCs, taken at the start of antiretroviral therapy, before treatment. The clonotype was recovered from a man aged 18 to 29 with HIV. The sequenced DNA: TGTGCCACGACGGGAGCGGGAGGGCAAGGTGAGCAGTTCTTC. This is translated as CATTGAGGQGEQFF. The entire variable domain, with the stretches around the CDR3 drawn from the reference TRBV18 and TRBJ2-1 proteins, is NAGVMQNPRHLVRRRGQEARLRCSPMKGHSHVYWYRQLPEEGLKFMVYLQKENIIDESGMPKERFSAEFPKEGPSILRIQQVVRGDSAAYFCATTGAGGQGEQFFGPGTRLTVL.